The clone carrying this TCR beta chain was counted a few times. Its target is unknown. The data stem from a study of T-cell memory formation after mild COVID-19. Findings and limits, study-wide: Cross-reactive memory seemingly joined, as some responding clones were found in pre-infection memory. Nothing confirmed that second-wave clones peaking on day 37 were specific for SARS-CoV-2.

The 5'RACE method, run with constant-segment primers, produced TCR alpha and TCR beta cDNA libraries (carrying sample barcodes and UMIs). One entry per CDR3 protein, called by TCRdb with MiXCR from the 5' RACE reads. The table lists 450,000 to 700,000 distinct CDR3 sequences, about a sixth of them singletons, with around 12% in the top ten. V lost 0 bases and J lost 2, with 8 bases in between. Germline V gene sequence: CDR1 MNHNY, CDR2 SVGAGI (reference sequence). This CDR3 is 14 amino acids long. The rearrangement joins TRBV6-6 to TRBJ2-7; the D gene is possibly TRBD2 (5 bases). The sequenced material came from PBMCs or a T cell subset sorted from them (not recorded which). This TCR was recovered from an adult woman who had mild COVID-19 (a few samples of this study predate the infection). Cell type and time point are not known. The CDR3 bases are TGTGCCAGCAGTTACTCCGGGGATGCCTACGAGCAGTACTTC. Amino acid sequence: CASSYSGDAYEQYF.